The 11 T cell receptor beta chains presented below share a single source sample, sequenced in a study of blood T cell repertoires in COVID-19 (dated by TCRdb to 2020 to 2021). Libraries were prepared through the immunoSEQ multiplex PCR assay. Held by TCRdb, this immuneACCESS table contains in-frame sequences only and omits some clones. Under half of the omission traces to an unresolved V gene where checked; the cause of the rest is unknown. Across this sample there are fewer than 250,000 clones, with 80% to 90% seen only once. About 2.5% of the sample rests with the top ten. Sequencing was carried out using peripheral blood. The receptors here all came from a woman between 40 and 50 years old with active or convalescent COVID-19.

The CDR3 loop reads CASSAQQGQGTEAFF. The CDR3 nucleotides are TGTGCCAGCAGCGCGCAACAGGGGCAGGGCACTGAAGCTTTCTTT. The chain recombines TRBV5-4 with TRBJ1-1; 7 bases match TRBD1. The germline gives CDR1 SGHNT, CDR2 YYREEE (reference sequence). CDR3 size: 15 residues. After removal of 4 bases from V and 4 bases from J, the junction contained 10 bases not matched to a gene.

J is TRBJ1-6 and V is TRBV7-2; D may be TRBD1 (5 bases). CDR1 is SGHTA and CDR2 is FQGNSA in the germline V gene. Trimming took off 1 base at V and 8 bases at J, with 12 bases between the two ends. The CDR3 sequence is 15 residues long. CDR3 residues: CASSLDRSSYSPLHF. CDR3 DNA sequence: TGTGCCAGCAGCTTAGACAGGTCTTCTTATTCACCCCTCCACTTT.

The rearrangement links TRBV27 to TRBJ1-2, with D perhaps matching TRBD1 (6 bases). V lost 5 bases to trimming and J lost 9 bases, with 13 bases between them. The CDR3 totals 12 residues. CDR1 is MNHEY and CDR2 is SMNVEV in the germline V gene (reference sequence). The CDR3 here is CASSPGARSYTF. Here the CDR3 DNA reads TGTGCCAGCAGTCCAGGGGCTCGAAGCTACACCTTC.

CDR3 amino acids: CASSSSFTAGYTEAFF. The DNA for the CDR3 is TGCGCCAGCAGCTCGTCGTTCACGGCGGGGTACACTGAAGCTTTCTTT. V is TRBV5-1 and J is TRBJ1-1; D not resolved. The CDR3 loop spans 16 amino acids. The germline V gene encodes CDR1 SGHRS and CDR2 YFSETQ. Trimming shortened V by 3 bases and J by 3 bases, and 18 bases separated the two germline ends.

The chain employs TRBV15 and TRBJ1-2; unclear D gene. The germline V gene encodes CDR1 LNHNV and CDR2 YYDKDF (reference sequence). This CDR3 has 14 amino acids. Trimming took 5 bases from V and 3 from J, leaving 13 bases between them. The CDR3 protein is CATSPQAGDYGYTF. The DNA of the CDR3 is TGTGCCACCAGCCCCCAGGCGGGTGACTATGGCTACACCTTC.

The chain joins TRBV30 to TRBJ1-1; 9 nucleotides match TRBD1. Per the germline V gene, CDR1 is GTSNPN and CDR2 is SVGIG (reference sequence). The CDR3 has 14 residues. Trimming cost V 3 bases and J 3 bases; bases outside gene matches: 5. The CDR3 spells CAWSVGQGHTEAFF. As DNA, the CDR3 is TGTGCCTGGAGCGTGGGACAGGGCCACACTGAAGCTTTCTTT. Using reference TRBV30 and TRBJ1-1 for the parts outside the CDR3, the full variable domain is SQTIHQWPATLVQPVGSPLSLECTVEGTSNPNLYWYRQAAGRGLQLLFYSVGIGQISSEVPQNLSASRPQDRQFILSSKKLLLSDSGFYLCAWSVGQGHTEAFFGQGTRLTVV.

The chain carries TRBV7-2 and TRBJ1-2; D is unresolved. The CDR3 loop spans 14 amino acids. Per germline, CDR1 SGHTA and CDR2 FQGNSA. Deletions cut 1 base from V and 1 base from J, with 7 bases between. The CDR3: CASSLDSFNYGYTF. The CDR3 DNA reads TGTGCCAGCAGCTTAGACAGCTTTAACTATGGCTACACCTTC.

The chain recombines TRBV30 with TRBJ1-2, with D perhaps TRBD1 (6 bases). CDR1 is GTSNPN, CDR2 SVGIG, per germline (reference sequence). This CDR3 comprises 13 residues. V lost 1 base, J lost 8 bases, and 14 bases lay in between. The CDR3: CAWSESGHEGYTF. For the CDR3, the DNA is TGTGCCTGGAGTGAGTCGGGACACGAAGGCTACACCTTC. Filled out from reference TRBV30 and TRBJ1-2, the complete variable domain reads SQTIHQWPATLVQPVGSPLSLECTVEGTSNPNLYWYRQAAGRGLQLLFYSVGIGQISSEVPQNLSASRPQDRQFILSSKKLLLSDSGFYLCAWSESGHEGYTFGSGTRLTVV.

V usage is TRBV7-8 and J usage is TRBJ2-5; TRBD1 might be the D (5 bases). Trimming shortened V by 1 base and J by 6 bases, and 18 bases separated the two germline ends. The CDR3 runs to 16 residues. Germline CDR1 SGHVS, CDR2 FQNEAQ. This CDR3 reads CASSLGAGKVPKTQYF. CDR3 sequence (DNA): TGTGCCAGCAGCTTAGGGGCAGGGAAAGTTCCGAAGACCCAGTACTTC.

The V gene is TRBV6-2 or TRBV6-3, the J gene TRBJ2-5, with a tentative D call TRBD2 (7 bases). The CDR3 extends over 13 amino acids. V lost 5 bases and J lost 5, with 12 bases in between. Germline CDR1 and CDR2: MNHEY and SVGEGT. CDR3 region: CASSRGGLETQYF. The CDR3, as DNA: TGTGCCAGCAGTAGGGGGGGCCTGGAGACCCAGTACTTC.

The chain recombines TRBV5-4 with TRBJ2-7, with 12 bases that match TRBD2. From germline, CDR1 is SGHNT and CDR2 YYREEE (reference sequence). CDR3 length equals 14 residues. The trim removed 6 bases at V and 7 bases at J, leaving 8 bases unmatched. The CDR3: CASTSSGRAREQYF. The CDR3 bases are TGTGCCAGCACCTCTAGCGGGAGGGCCCGGGAGCAGTACTTC.